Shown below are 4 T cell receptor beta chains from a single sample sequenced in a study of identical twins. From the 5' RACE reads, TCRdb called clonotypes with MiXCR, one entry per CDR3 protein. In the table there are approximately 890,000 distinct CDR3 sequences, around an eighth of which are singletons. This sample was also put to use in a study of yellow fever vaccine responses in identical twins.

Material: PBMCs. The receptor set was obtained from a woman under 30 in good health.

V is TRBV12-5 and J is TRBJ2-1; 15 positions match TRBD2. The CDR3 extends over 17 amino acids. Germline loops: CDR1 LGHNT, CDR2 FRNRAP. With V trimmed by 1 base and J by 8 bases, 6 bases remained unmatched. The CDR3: CASGLARTSGGVYEQFF. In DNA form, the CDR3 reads TGTGCTAGTGGTTTGGCCCGGACTAGCGGGGGGGTGTATGAGCAGTTCTTC.

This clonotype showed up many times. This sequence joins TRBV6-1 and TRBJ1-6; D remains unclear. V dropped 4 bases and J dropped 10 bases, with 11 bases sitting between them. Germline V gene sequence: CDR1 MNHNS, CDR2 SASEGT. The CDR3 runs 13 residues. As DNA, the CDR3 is TGTGCCAGCAGTGGGCAGAGCGCCTCACCCCTCCACTTT. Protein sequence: CASSGQSASPLHF.

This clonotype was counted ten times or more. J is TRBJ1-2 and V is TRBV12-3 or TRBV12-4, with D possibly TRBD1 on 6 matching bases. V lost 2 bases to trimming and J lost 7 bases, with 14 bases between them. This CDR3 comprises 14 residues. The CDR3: CASSLRVQGGGYTF. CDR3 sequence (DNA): TGTGCCAGCAGTTTAAGGGTACAGGGCGGTGGCTACACCTTC.

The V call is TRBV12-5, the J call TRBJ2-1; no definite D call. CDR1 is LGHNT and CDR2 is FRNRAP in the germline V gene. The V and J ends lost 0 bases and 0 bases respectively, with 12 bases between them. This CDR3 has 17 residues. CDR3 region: CASGLVPDGSSYNEQFF. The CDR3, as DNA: TGTGCTAGTGGTTTGGTACCCGACGGTAGCTCCTACAATGAGCAGTTCTTC.